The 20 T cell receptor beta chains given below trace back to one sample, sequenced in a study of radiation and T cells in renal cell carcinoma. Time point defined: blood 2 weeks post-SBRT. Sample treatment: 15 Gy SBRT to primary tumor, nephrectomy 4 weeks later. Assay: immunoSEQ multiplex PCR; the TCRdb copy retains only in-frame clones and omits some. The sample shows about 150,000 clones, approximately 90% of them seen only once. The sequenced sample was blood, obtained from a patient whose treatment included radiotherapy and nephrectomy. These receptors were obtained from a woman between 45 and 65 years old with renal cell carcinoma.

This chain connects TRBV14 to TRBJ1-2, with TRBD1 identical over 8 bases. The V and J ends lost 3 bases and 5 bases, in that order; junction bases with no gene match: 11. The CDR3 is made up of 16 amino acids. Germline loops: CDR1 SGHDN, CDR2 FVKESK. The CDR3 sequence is CASSQARGQGGYGYTF. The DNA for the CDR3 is TGTGCCAGCAGCCAGGCCCGAGGACAGGGAGGGTATGGCTACACCTTC. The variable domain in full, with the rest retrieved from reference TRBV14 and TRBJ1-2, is EAGVTQFPSHSVIEKGQTVTLRCDPISGHDNLYWYRRVMGKEIKFLLHFVKESKQDESGMPNNRFLAERTGGTYSTLKVQPAELEDSGVYFCASSQARGQGGYGYTFGSGTRLTVV.

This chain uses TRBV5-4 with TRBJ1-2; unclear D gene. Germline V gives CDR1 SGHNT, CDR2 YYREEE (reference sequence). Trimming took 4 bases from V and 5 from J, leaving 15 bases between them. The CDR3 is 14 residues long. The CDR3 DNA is TGTGCCAGCAGCCAAAAGGAACCGGGTTATGGCTACACCTTC. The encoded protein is CASSQKEPGYGYTF.

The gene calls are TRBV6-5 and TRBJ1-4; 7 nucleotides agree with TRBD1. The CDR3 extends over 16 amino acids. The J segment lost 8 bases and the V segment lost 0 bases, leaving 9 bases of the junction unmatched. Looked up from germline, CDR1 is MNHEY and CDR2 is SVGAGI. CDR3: CASSYSSPRRGEKLFF. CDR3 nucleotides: TGTGCCAGCAGTTACTCCTCCCCCCGCAGGGGGGAAAAACTGTTTTTT.

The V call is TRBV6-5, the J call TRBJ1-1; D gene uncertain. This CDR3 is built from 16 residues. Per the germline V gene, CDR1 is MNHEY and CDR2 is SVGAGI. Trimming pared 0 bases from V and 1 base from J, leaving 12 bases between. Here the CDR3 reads CASSYSAAVENTEAFF. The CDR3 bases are TGTGCCAGCAGTTACTCAGCGGCCGTAGAGAACACTGAAGCTTTCTTT.

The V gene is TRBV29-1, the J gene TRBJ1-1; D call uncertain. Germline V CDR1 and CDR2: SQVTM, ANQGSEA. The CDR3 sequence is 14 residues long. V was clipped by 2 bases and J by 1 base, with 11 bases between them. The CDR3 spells CSVEISHANTEAFF. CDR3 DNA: TGCAGCGTTGAAATATCTCACGCGAACACTGAAGCTTTCTTT.

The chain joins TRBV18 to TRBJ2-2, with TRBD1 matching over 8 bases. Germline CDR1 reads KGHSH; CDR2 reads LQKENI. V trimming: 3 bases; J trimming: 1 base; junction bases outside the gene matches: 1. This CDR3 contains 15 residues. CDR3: CASSPGTGNTGELFF. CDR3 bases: TGTGCCAGCTCACCGGGGACAGGGAACACCGGGGAGCTGTTTTTT. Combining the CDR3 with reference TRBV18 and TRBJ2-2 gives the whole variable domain NAGVMQNPRHLVRRRGQEARLRCSPMKGHSHVYWYRQLPEEGLKFMVYLQKENIIDESGMPKERFSAEFPKEGPSILRIQQVVRGDSAAYFCASSPGTGNTGELFFGEGSRLTVL.

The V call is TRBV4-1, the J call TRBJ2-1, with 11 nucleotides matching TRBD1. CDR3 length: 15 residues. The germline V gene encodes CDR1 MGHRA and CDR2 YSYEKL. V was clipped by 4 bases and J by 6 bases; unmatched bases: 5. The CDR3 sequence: CASSRPGQGVNEQFF. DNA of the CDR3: TGCGCCAGCAGCCGTCCGGGACAGGGGGTCAATGAGCAGTTCTTC.

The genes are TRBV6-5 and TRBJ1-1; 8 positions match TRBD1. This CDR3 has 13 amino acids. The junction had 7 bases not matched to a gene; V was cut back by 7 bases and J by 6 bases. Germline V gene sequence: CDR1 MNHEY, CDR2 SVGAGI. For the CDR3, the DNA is TGTGCCAGCACCTATTCGGACAGGGCTGAAGCTTTCTTT. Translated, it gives CASTYSDRAEAFF.

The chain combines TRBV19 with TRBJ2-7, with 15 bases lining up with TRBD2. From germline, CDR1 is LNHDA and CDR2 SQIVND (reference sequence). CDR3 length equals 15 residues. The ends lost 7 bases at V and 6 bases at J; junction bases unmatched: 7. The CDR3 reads CASTGLAGGLGEQYF. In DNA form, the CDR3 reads TGTGCCAGTACGGGACTAGCGGGGGGCCTAGGCGAGCAGTACTTC.

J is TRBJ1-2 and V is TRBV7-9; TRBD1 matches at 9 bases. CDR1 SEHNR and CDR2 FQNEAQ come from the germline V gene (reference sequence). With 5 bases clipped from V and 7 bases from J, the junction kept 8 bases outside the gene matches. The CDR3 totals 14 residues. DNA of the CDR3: TGTGCCAGCAGCCCGGGACAGGGCGATCGTGGCTACACCTTC. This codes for CASSPGQGDRGYTF.

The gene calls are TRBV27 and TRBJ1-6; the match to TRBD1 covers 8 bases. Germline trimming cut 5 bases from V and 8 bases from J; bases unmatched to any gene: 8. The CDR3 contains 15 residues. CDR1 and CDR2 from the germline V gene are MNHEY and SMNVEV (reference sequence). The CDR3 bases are TGTGCCAGCAGTGTTAACAGGGGGAAGGATTCACCCCTCCACTTT. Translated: CASSVNRGKDSPLHF.

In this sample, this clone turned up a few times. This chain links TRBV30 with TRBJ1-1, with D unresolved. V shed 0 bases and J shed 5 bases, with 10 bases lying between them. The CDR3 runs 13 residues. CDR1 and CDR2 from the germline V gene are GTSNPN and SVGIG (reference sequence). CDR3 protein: CAWSVVGRTEAFF. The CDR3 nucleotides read TGTGCCTGGAGTGTAGTGGGAAGAACTGAAGCTTTCTTT.

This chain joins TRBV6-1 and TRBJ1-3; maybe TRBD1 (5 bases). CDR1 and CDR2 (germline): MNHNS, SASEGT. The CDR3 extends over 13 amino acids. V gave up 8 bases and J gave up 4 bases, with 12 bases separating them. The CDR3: CASLQEAGNTIYF. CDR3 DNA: TGTGCCAGCTTACAGGAGGCCGGAAACACCATATATTTT.

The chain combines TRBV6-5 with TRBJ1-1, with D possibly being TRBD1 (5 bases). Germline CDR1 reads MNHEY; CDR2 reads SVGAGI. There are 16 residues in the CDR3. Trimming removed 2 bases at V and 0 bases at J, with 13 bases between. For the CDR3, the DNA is TGTGCCAGCAGTTACGGCGGGGCCGGAATGAACACTGAAGCTTTCTTT. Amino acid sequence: CASSYGGAGMNTEAFF.

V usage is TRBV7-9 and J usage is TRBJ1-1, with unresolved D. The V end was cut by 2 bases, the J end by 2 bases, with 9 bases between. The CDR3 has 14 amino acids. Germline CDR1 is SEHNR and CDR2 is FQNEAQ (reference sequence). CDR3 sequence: CASSLLTVNTEAFF. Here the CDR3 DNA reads TGTGCCAGCAGCTTACTTACGGTAAACACTGAAGCTTTCTTT. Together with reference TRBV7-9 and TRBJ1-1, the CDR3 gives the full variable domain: DTGVSQNPRHKITKRGQNVTFRCDPISEHNRLYWYRQTLGQGPEFLTYFQNEAQLEKSRLLSDRFSAERPKGSFSTLEIQRTEQGDSAMYLCASSLLTVNTEAFFGQGTRLTVV.

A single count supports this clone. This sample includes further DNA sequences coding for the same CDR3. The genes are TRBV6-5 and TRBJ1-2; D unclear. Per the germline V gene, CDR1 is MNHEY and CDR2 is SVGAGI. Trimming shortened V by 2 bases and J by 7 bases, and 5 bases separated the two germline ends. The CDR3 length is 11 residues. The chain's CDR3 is CASSYGGGYTF. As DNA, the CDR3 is TGTGCCAGCAGTTACGGTGGTGGCTACACCTTC.

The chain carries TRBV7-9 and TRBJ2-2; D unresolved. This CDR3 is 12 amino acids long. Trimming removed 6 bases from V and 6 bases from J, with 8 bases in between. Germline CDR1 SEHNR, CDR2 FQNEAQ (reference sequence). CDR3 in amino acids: CASSDGAGELFF. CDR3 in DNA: TGTGCCAGCAGTGACGGTGCCGGGGAGCTGTTTTTT.

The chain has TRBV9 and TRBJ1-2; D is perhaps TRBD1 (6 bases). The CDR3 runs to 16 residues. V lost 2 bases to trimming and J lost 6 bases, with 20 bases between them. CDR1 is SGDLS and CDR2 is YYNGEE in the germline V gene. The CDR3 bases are TGTGCCAGCAGCGTGGAACTAGTACAGGGAGGCGATGGCTACACCTTC. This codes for CASSVELVQGGDGYTF.

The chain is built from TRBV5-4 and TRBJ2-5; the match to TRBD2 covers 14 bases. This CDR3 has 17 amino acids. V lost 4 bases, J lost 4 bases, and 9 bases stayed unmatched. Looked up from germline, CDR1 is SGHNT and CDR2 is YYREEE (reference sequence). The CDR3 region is CASSVRTSGGRGETQYF. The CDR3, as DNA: TGTGCCAGCAGCGTCAGGACTAGCGGGGGGCGGGGAGAGACCCAGTACTTC. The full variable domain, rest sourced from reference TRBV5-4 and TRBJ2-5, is ETGVTQSPTHLIKTRGQQVTLRCSSQSGHNTVSWYQQALGQGPQFIFQYYREEENGRGNFPPRFSGLQFPNYSSELNVNALELDDSALYLCASSVRTSGGRGETQYFGPGTRLLVL.

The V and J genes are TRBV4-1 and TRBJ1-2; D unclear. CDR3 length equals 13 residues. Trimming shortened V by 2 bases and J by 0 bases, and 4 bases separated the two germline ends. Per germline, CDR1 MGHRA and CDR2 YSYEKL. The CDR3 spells CASSQRSNYGYTF. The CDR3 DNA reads TGCGCCAGCAGCCAACGATCTAACTATGGCTACACCTTC.